This TCR beta chain comes out of a study of metastatic and nonmetastatic thyroid tumors. Background on the study: The authors compared repertoires across blood and tumor or nodule tissue from malignant and benign thyroid patients. Whole-study findings and limits: A significant increase in TCR beta diversity was reportedly seen in malignant thyroid tumors relative to benign nodules, in blood and tumor.

This clone was picked up many times. Its antigen is as yet unknown. Germline values: CDR1 LNHDA, CDR2 SQIVND (reference sequence). CDR3 length equals 16 residues. Trimming cost V 8 bases and J 5 bases; bases outside gene matches: 11. Until they underwent thyroid surgery, no patient had received any treatment. Per the original data handling: To classify distant metastasis in papillary thyroid cancer, a model was built from CDR3 differences across clinicopathological groups. Using MiXCR, TCRdb reanalyzed the PCR reads. The V and J calls, along with clone size, are taken from TCRdb and not from the paper's own processing. The data contain more than 90,000 clones, more than 9.5% of them singletons.

J is TRBJ2-4 and V is TRBV19; 11 positions agree with TRBD1. The TCR sequence derives from a female donor with papillary thyroid cancer or a benign thyroid nodule (not recorded which). Some clones in this sample may be carry-over from other donors' samples. Sequences were obtained from blood. The CDR3 nucleotides are TGTGCCAGTCGAATAACTGGGGGACAGGGGGAAAACATTCAGTACTTC. Its protein is CASRITGGQGENIQYF.